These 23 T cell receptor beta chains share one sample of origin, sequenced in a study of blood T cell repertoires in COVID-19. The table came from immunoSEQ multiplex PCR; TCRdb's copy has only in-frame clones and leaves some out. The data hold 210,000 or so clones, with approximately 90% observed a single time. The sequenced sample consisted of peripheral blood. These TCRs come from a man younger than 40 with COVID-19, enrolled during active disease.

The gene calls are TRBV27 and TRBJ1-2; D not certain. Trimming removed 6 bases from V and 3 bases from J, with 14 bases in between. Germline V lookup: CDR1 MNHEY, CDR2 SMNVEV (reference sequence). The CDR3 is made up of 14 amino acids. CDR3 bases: TGTGCCAGCAGCCTCGACGGAGCACACTATGGCTACACCTTC. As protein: CASSLDGAHYGYTF.

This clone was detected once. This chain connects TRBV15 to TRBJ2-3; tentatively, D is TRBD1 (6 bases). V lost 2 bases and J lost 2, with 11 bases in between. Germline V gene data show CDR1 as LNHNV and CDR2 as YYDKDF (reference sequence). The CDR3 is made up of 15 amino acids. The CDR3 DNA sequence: TGTGCCACCAGCAGAAGGACAGCCACCACAGATACGCAGTATTTT. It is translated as CATSRRTATTDTQYF.

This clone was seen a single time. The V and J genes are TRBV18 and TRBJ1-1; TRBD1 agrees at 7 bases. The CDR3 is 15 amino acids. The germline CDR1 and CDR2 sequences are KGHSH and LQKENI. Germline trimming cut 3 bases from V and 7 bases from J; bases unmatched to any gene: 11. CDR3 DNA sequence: TGTGCCAGCTCACCCGGACCCTCGACAGGGTTTGAAGCTTTCTTT. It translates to CASSPGPSTGFEAFF.

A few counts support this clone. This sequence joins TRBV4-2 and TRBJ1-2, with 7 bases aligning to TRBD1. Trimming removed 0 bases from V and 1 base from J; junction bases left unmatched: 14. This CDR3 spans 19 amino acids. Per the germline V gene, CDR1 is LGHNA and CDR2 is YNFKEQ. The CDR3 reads CASSQDFIEGAIGNYGYTF. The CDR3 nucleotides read TGTGCCAGCAGCCAAGATTTCATCGAGGGGGCGATAGGTAACTATGGCTACACCTTC.

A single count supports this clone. The CDR3 sequence is CASSLPGGGWNEQFF. The CDR3 DNA reads TGTGCCAGCAGCTTGCCAGGGGGCGGTTGGAATGAGCAGTTCTTC. The chain has TRBV5-4 and TRBJ2-1; TRBD1 aligns across 8 bases. Germline lookup yields CDR1 SGHNT and CDR2 YYREEE (reference sequence). CDR3 length: 15 residues. The J segment lost 7 bases and the V segment lost 1 base, leaving 7 bases of the junction unmatched. The whole variable domain, remainder taken from reference TRBV5-4 and TRBJ2-1, is ETGVTQSPTHLIKTRGQQVTLRCSSQSGHNTVSWYQQALGQGPQFIFQYYREEENGRGNFPPRFSGLQFPNYSSELNVNALELDDSALYLCASSLPGGGWNEQFFGPGTRLTVL.

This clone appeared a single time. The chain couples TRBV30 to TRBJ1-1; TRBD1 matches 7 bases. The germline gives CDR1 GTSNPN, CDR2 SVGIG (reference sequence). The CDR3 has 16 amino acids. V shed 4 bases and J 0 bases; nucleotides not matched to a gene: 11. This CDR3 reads CAWNKPGQRMNTEAFF. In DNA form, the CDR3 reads TGTGCCTGGAACAAGCCGGGACAGCGCATGAACACTGAAGCTTTCTTT.

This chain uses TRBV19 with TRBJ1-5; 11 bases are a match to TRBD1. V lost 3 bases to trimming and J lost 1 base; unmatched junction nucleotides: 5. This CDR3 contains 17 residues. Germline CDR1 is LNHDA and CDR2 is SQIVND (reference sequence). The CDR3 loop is CASSMGQGVLSNQPQHF. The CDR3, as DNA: TGTGCCAGTAGTATGGGACAGGGGGTTTTGAGCAATCAGCCCCAGCATTTT. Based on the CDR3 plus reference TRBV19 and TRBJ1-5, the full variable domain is DGGITQSPKYLFRKEGQNVTLSCEQNLNHDAMYWYRQDPGQGLRLIYYSQIVNDFQKGDIAEGYSVSREKKESFPLTVTSAQKNPTAFYLCASSMGQGVLSNQPQHFGDGTRLSIL.

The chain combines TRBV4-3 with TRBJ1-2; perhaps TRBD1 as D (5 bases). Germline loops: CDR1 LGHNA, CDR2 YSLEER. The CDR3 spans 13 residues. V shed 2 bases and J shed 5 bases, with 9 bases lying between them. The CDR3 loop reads CASSQPGTYGYTF. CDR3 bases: TGCGCCAGCAGCCAACCGGGGACTTATGGCTACACCTTC.

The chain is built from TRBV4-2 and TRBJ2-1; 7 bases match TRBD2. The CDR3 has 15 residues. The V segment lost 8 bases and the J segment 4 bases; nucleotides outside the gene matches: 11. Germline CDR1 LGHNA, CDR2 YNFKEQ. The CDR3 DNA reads TGTGCCAGCGGACGCTTAGCGGGTTTATACAATGAGCAGTTCTTC. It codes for CASGRLAGLYNEQFF.

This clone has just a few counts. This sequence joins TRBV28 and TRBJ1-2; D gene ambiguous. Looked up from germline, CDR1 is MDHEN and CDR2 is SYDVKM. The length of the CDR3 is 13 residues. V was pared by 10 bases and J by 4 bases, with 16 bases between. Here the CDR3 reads CATPGPSLYGYTF. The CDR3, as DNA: TGTGCCACCCCCGGCCCTAGTCTCTATGGCTACACCTTC.

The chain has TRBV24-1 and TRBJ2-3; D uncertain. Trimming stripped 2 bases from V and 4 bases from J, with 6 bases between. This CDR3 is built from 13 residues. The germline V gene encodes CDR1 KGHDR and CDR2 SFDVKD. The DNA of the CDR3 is TGTGCCACCAGTGATTCTCGCGCAGATACGCAGTATTTT. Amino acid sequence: CATSDSRADTQYF.

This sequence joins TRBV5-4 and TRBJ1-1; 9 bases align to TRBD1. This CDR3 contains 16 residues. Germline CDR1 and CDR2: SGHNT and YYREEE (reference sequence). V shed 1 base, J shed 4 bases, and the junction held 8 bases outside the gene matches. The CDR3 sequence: CASSLSGQGMGTEAFF. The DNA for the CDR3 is TGTGCCAGCAGCTTGAGCGGACAGGGGATGGGCACTGAAGCTTTCTTT.

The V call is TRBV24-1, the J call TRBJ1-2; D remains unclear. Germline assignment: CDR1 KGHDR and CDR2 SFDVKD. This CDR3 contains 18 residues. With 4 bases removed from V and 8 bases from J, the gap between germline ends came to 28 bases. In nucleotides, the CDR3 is TGTGCCACCAGTGACTGGGCACCGGGAGAACGATCTAGAAAGGGCTACACCTTC. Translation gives CATSDWAPGERSRKGYTF.

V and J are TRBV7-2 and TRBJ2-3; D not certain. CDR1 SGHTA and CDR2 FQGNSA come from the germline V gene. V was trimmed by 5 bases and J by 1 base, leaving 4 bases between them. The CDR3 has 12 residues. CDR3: CASSPGTDTQYF. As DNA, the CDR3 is TGTGCCAGCAGCCCCGGCACAGATACGCAGTATTTT.

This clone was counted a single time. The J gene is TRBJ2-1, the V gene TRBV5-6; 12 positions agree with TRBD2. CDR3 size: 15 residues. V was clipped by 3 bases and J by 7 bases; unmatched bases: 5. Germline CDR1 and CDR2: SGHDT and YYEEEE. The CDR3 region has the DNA TGTGCCAGCAGCTCACTAGCGGGAGGAGGGAATGAGCAGTTCTTC. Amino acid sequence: CASSSLAGGGNEQFF.

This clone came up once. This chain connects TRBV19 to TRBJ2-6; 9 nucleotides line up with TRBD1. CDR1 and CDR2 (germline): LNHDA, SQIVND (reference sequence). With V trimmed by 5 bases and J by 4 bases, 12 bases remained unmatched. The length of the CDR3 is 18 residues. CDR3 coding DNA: TGTGCCAGTAGTCCAAGGCCGGGACAGGGTGCGGGGGCCAACGTCCTGACTTTC. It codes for CASSPRPGQGAGANVLTF.

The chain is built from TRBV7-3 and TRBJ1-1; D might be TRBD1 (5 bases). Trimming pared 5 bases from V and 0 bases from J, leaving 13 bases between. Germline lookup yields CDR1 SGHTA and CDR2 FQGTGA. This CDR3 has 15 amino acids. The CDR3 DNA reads TGTGCCAGCAGCCCAAACCCGGGGGTGAACACTGAAGCTTTCTTT. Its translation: CASSPNPGVNTEAFF.

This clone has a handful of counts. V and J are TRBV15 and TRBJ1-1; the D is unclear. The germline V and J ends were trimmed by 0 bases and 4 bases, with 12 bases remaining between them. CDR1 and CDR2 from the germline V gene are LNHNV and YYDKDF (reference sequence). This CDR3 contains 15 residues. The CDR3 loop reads CATSRDSKEATEAFF. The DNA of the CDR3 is TGTGCCACCAGCAGAGATTCTAAGGAGGCCACTGAAGCTTTCTTT.

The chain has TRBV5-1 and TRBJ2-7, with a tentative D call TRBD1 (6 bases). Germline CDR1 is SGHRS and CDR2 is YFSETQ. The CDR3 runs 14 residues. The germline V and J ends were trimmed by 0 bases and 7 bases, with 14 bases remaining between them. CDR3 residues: CASSLATGWREQYF. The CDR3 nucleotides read TGCGCCAGCAGCTTGGCCACAGGGTGGAGGGAGCAGTACTTC.

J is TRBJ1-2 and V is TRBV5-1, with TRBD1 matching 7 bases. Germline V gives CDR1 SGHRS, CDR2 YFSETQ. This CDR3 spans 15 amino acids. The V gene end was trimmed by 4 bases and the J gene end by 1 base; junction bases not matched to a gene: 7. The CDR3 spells CASSHRTGLNYGYTF. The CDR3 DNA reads TGCGCCAGCAGCCACAGGACAGGTCTTAACTATGGCTACACCTTC.

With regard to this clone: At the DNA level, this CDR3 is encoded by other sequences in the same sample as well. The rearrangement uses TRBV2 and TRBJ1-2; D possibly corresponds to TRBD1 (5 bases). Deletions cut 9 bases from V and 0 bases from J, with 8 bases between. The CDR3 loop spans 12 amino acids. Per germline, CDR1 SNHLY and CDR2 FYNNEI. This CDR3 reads CASSRANYGYTF. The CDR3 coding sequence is TGTGCCAGTTCCAGGGCTAACTATGGCTACACCTTC.

The CDR3 coding sequence is TGTGCCTGGAGTGACGGGACAGTCAATTCACCCCTCCACTTT. The encoded protein is CAWSDGTVNSPLHF. This chain joins TRBV30 and TRBJ1-6; the match to TRBD1 covers 7 bases. The trim removed 1 base at V and 7 bases at J, leaving 4 bases unmatched. CDR1 GTSNPN and CDR2 SVGIG come from the germline V gene (reference sequence). This CDR3 region has 14 residues.

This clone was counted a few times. The CDR3 nucleotides are TGTGCCACCCCCCACCCCGCGGGGCAACTCACCGGGGAGCTGTTTTTT. Its translation: CATPHPAGQLTGELFF. V gene TRBV19 combines with J gene TRBJ2-2; D possibly corresponds to TRBD2 (6 bases). The V end was cut by 10 bases, the J end by 4 bases, with 22 bases between. The CDR3 is 16 residues long. CDR1 LNHDA and CDR2 SQIVND come from the germline V gene (reference sequence). The variable domain in full, with the rest retrieved from reference TRBV19 and TRBJ2-2, is DGGITQSPKYLFRKEGQNVTLSCEQNLNHDAMYWYRQDPGQGLRLIYYSQIVNDFQKGDIAEGYSVSREKKESFPLTVTSAQKNPTAFYLCATPHPAGQLTGELFFGEGSRLTVL.